This entry lists 4 T cell receptor beta chains sequenced from one sample in a study of shared clonotypes between healthy human individuals. Profiling relied on immunoSEQ multiplex PCR, and the TCRdb table lists in-frame clones only, not all of them. Of approximately 87,000 clones in the sample, 62% were seen once. Sequenced input: memory CD8+ T cells sorted from blood. Subset reported: CD45RO+ cells pooled with CCR7-negative TemRA cells. The receptors here all came from a man aged 25-40 years in good health.

This clone has just one count. This chain joins TRBV27 and TRBJ2-7, with 7 bases aligning to TRBD2. The germline CDR1 and CDR2 sequences are MNHEY and SMNVEV (reference sequence). With V trimmed by 7 bases and J by 1 base, 19 bases remained unmatched. This CDR3 is built from 18 residues. CDR3 amino acids: CASIIPRNREGHSYEQYF. CDR3 in DNA: TGTGCCAGCATAATCCCCCGTAATAGGGAGGGCCATTCCTACGAGCAGTACTTC.

This clone appeared many times. This rearrangement joins TRBV6-5 to TRBJ2-7; a possible D gene is TRBD2 (5 bases). The CDR3 extends over 16 amino acids. Germline V lookup: CDR1 MNHEY, CDR2 SVGAGI. V lost 0 bases and J 4 bases, leaving 16 bases between the germline ends. CDR3 sequence reads: CASSYSTVAGFYEQYF. In DNA, the CDR3 is TGTGCCAGCAGTTACTCGACGGTGGCGGGTTTTTACGAGCAGTACTTC.

The rearrangement uses TRBV7-9 and TRBJ2-5; possible D gene TRBD1, 6 bases. Germline loops: CDR1 SEHNR, CDR2 FQNEAQ (reference sequence). V lost 5 bases, J lost 2 bases, and 9 bases lay in between. This CDR3 has 13 residues. The CDR3 here is CASSPQGQETQYF. The CDR3 DNA follows: TGTGCCAGCAGCCCACAGGGACAAGAGACCCAGTACTTC.

The chain links TRBV28 to TRBJ2-5, with 9 bases aligning to TRBD2. The germline V gene encodes CDR1 MDHEN and CDR2 SYDVKM. The CDR3 contains 16 residues. The J segment lost 4 bases and the V segment lost 6 bases, leaving 12 bases of the junction unmatched. The chain's CDR3 is CASSQPVSGSGETQYF. CDR3 in DNA: TGTGCCAGCAGCCAGCCCGTTAGCGGGAGCGGAGAGACCCAGTACTTC.